A single sample is the source of the 3 T cell receptor beta chains below, sequenced in a study of blood T cell repertoires in COVID-19. Assay: immunoSEQ multiplex PCR; the TCRdb copy retains only in-frame clones and omits some. The profile shows some 700,000 clones, 85% to 90% of them singletons. Sample: peripheral blood. The receptors were gathered from a woman aged 18 to 35 with acute or convalescent COVID-19.

The chain uses TRBV4-3 and TRBJ2-7; TRBD1 is a possible D gene (5 bases). The CDR3 covers 15 residues. The germline gives CDR1 LGHNA, CDR2 YSLEER. Trimming cost V 0 bases and J 6 bases, with 15 bases left between them. In DNA form, the CDR3 reads TGCGCCAGCAGCCAAGATGCAGGGTCAAATAGCGAGCAGTACTTC. Encoded protein: CASSQDAGSNSEQYF.

The rearrangement uses TRBV19 and TRBJ2-6; 9 bases are shared with TRBD1. CDR3 length: 15 residues. Looked up from germline, CDR1 is LNHDA and CDR2 is SQIVND (reference sequence). The trim removed 7 bases at V and 5 bases at J, leaving 6 bases unmatched. The CDR3 reads CASKDRGSWANVLTF. In DNA form, the CDR3 reads TGTGCCAGTAAAGACAGGGGGTCTTGGGCCAACGTCCTGACTTTC. Full variable domain (missing parts from reference TRBV19 and TRBJ2-6): DGGITQSPKYLFRKEGQNVTLSCEQNLNHDAMYWYRQDPGQGLRLIYYSQIVNDFQKGDIAEGYSVSREKKESFPLTVTSAQKNPTAFYLCASKDRGSWANVLTFGAGSRLTVL.

V usage is TRBV6-2 or TRBV6-3 and J usage is TRBJ1-2; D gene ambiguous. The CDR3 is 14 amino acids. V was cut by 0 bases and J by 4 bases, with 9 bases left in between. CDR1 MNHEY and CDR2 SVGEGT come from the germline V gene. The CDR3 sequence is CASSYSNHGYGYTF. The CDR3 DNA is TGTGCCAGCAGTTACTCGAACCACGGCTATGGCTACACCTTC.